This TCR beta chain was recorded in a study of blood T cell repertoires in COVID-19. Study in general: Sites in the United States, Italy and Spain provided acute and convalescent COVID-19 samples. From T cells, B-cell-depleted T cells, or PBMCs came the material, which was cDNA or gDNA.

Seattle patients were enrolled while actively infected and followed longitudinally. As originally analysed: Reference gene primer amplification gave nucleated cell count estimates. The repertoire was sequenced with immunoSEQ multiplex PCR; TCRdb's copy has only in-frame clones and lacks some. The V and J calls and clone size come from that table; D and trimming were worked out from the DNA. This sample has 200,000 to 300,000 clones, with approximately 88% found just once. Germline V gives CDR1 MNHEY, CDR2 SVGAGI. V shed 8 bases and J shed 2 bases, with 13 bases lying between them. The CDR3 has 13 residues.

The sequencing input was peripheral blood. This TCR came from a woman in her 30s with COVID-19, enrolled during active disease. The V and J genes are TRBV6-5 and TRBJ2-7; D perhaps matches TRBD1 (6 bases). This CDR3 reads CASGPGHTYEQYF. DNA for the CDR3: TGTGCCAGCGGGCCGGGACACACCTACGAGCAGTACTTC.